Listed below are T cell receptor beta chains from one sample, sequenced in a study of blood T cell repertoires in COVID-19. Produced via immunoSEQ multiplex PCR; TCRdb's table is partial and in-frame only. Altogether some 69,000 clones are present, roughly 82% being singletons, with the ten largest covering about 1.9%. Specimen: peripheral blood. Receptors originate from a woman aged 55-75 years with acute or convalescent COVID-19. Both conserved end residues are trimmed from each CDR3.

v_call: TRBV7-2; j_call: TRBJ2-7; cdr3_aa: ASSLIGQGPSYEQY
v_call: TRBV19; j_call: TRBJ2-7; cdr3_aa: ASSISMRTGNEQY
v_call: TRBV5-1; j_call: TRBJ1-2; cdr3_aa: ASSSSRGYT
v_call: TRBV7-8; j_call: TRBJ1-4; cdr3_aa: ASSRADIGTNEKLF
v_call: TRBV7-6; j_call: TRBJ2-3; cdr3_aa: ASSLVTGAGDTQY
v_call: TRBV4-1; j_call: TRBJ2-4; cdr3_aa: ASSQPIQGGIGNIQY
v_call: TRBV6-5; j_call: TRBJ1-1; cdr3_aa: ASWAPRDMNTEAF
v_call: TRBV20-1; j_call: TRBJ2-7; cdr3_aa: SASTGSGEQY
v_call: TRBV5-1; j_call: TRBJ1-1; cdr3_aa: ASSSGQPNTEAF
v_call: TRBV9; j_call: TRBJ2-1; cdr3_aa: ASSPSLGGEQF
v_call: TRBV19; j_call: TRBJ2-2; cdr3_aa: ASSQTEINTGELF
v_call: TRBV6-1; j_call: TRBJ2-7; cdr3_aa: ASSEGGGGYVQY
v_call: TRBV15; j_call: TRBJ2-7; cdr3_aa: ATSATTGGYSEQY
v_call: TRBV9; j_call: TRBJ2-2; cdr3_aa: ASSHRGGPGELF
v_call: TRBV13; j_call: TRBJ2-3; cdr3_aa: ASSSVYERIKRGHTDTQY
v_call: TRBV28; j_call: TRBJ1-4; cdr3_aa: ASSLSGAVEKLF
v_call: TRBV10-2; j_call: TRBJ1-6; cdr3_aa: ASSDATRGFGYNSPLH
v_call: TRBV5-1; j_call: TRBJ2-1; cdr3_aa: ASSAEGVNEQF
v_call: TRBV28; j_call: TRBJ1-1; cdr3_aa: ASSSHARGSTEAF
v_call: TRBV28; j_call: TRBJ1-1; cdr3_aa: ASSPPGGQNTEAF
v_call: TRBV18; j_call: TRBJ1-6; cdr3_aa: ASSHDRHNSPLH
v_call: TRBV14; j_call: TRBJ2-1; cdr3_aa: ASSQHRAGGPYNEQF
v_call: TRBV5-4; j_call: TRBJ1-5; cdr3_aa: ASSLGGGFGNQPQH
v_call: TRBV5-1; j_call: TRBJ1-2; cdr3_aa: ASSPADGVWNYGYT